This record concerns one T cell receptor (beta chain) sequence. This record comes from a study of blood T cell repertoires in COVID-19. Whole-study context: PBMCs, B-cell-depleted T cells, or T cells were the source of the cDNA or gDNA that made up the material.

The CDR3 has 15 amino acids. Germline lookup yields CDR1 MNHNY and CDR2 SVGAGI (reference sequence). The V end was cut by 5 bases, the J end by 2 bases, with 14 bases between. Profiling relied on immunoSEQ multiplex PCR, and the TCRdb table lists in-frame clones only, not all of them. This table holds about 160,000 clones, 80% found once. Cohorts were assigned according to the clinical history that participants reported. The rearrangement links TRBV6-6 to TRBJ2-3; weak D call: TRBD2 (5 bases). The sequencing sample was made of PBMCs or T cells enriched from blood (not recorded which). The receptor was derived from a man aged 40-55 years who had recovered from COVID-19. As DNA, the CDR3 is TGTGCCAGCAGTCCCCTCGGGGTTTCCACAGATACGCAGTATTTT. This codes for CASSPLGVSTDTQYF.